This T cell receptor (beta chain) was documented in a study of blood T cell repertoires in COVID-19. Study information: Acute-phase and convalescent COVID-19 samples originated in the United States, Italy and Spain. T cells, B-cell-depleted T cells, or PBMCs provided the cDNA or gDNA that served as material.

Original handling: By means of reference gene primer amplification, nucleated cell counts were estimated. Data came from immunoSEQ multiplex PCR; TCRdb stores just in-frame clones and leaves some out. The DNA gave D and trimming, while V, J and clone size come from that table. This sample has 270,000 or so clones, with under 90% found just once. CDR3 length: 15 amino acids. V shed 3 bases and J shed 0 bases, with 11 bases lying between them. Germline CDR1 and CDR2: LNHDA and SQIVND (reference sequence). The chain links TRBV19 to TRBJ1-1; no firm D call. The clonotype originates from a woman aged 40 to 50 who had recovered from COVID-19. Sequenced sample: peripheral blood. This chain's CDR3 is CASSMVRFMNTEAFF. DNA for the CDR3: TGTGCCAGTAGTATGGTGCGGTTCATGAACACTGAAGCTTTCTTT.